These 15 T cell receptor beta chains were sequenced from one sample in a study of blood T cell repertoires in COVID-19. The repertoire was sequenced with immunoSEQ multiplex PCR; TCRdb's copy has only in-frame clones and lacks some. The sample holds fewer than 250,000 clones; more than 75% are singletons and the top ten take about a sixth. Sequencing was done on a sample of PBMCs or T cells enriched from blood (not recorded which). The receptor set was obtained from a woman in her forties or fifties with acute COVID-19.

The V gene is TRBV7-8, the J gene TRBJ1-6, with D maybe TRBD1 (5 bases). Germline V gene sequence: CDR1 SGHVS, CDR2 FQNEAQ. V lost 1 base, J lost 10 bases, and 14 bases lay in between. The CDR3 loop spans 15 amino acids. CDR3: CASSLEGQGSSPLHF. The CDR3 DNA is TGTGCCAGCAGCTTAGAGGGGCAGGGTTCGTCACCCCTCCACTTT.

This clone was picked up a small number of times. The DNA for the CDR3 is TGCGCCAGCAGCTGGGACTCGAGCGGCTACACCTTC. Protein sequence: CASSWDSSGYTF. The gene calls are TRBV5-1 and TRBJ1-2; possible D gene TRBD1, 5 bases. V gave up 3 bases and J gave up 8 bases, with 11 bases separating them. The V gene's germline CDR1 is SGHRS and CDR2 YFSETQ. The CDR3 extends over 12 amino acids. The full variable domain, rest sourced from reference TRBV5-1 and TRBJ1-2, is KAGVTQTPRYLIKTRGQQVTLSCSPISGHRSVSWYQQTPGQGLQFLFEYFSETQRNKGNFPGRFSGRQFSNSRSEMNVSTLELGDSALYLCASSWDSSGYTFGSGTRLTVV.

For the CDR3, the DNA is TGTGCCAGCAGCCTGGGTTCGGTTAGGAGGGGAGCCTATAATTCACCCCTCCACTTT. This encodes CASSLGSVRRGAYNSPLHF. The chain joins TRBV5-5 to TRBJ1-6; possible D gene TRBD1, 5 bases. V lost 4 bases, J lost 2 bases, and 22 bases lay in between. CDR1 is SGHKS and CDR2 is YYEKEE in the germline V gene (reference sequence). This CDR3 has 19 residues.

The gene calls are TRBV5-4 and TRBJ2-5; TRBD2 might be the D (5 bases). Trimming took off 3 bases at V and 3 bases at J, with 9 bases between the two ends. Germline-derived CDR1 and CDR2 are SGHNT and YYREEE (reference sequence). The CDR3 runs to 13 residues. The CDR3 region has the DNA TGTGCCAGCAGCTGGGGAGAGGAAGAGACCCAGTACTTC. Its protein is CASSWGEEETQYF.

This chain links TRBV5-1 with TRBJ1-1; D remains unclear. V gave up 4 bases and J gave up 3 bases, with 10 bases separating them. The V gene's germline CDR1 is SGHRS and CDR2 YFSETQ. The CDR3 sequence is 13 residues long. The CDR3, as DNA: TGCGCCAGCAGCAAAGGAGTGGACACTGAAGCTTTCTTT. Its protein is CASSKGVDTEAFF.

V and J are TRBV7-9 and TRBJ2-1; tentative D call: TRBD2 (6 bases). The germline V and J ends were trimmed by 1 base and 2 bases, with 9 bases remaining between them. Germline V gene sequence: CDR1 SEHNR, CDR2 FQNEAQ (reference sequence). This CDR3 spans 15 amino acids. CDR3 nucleotide sequence: TGTGCCAGCAGCTTAGGGGGGGTGGCCTACAATGAGCAGTTCTTC. Amino acid sequence: CASSLGGVAYNEQFF.

V is TRBV18 and J is TRBJ2-1, with a weak D call TRBD2 (5 bases). This CDR3 comprises 13 residues. The germline V gene has CDR1 KGHSH and CDR2 LQKENI. The V gene lost 0 bases and the J gene lost 7 bases, with 7 bases spanning the gap. This CDR3 reads CASSPPSGNEQFF. DNA for the CDR3: TGTGCCAGCTCACCACCTTCGGGAAATGAGCAGTTCTTC.

The gene calls are TRBV19 and TRBJ1-3; no definite D call. This CDR3 is built from 13 residues. CDR1 and CDR2 from the germline V gene are LNHDA and SQIVND (reference sequence). Trimming took 5 bases from V and 2 from J, leaving 7 bases between them. In DNA, the CDR3 is TGTGCCAGTAGTCCGTACACTGGAAACACCATATATTTT. Protein product: CASSPYTGNTIYF.

This clone was seen just once. The chain carries TRBV28 and TRBJ2-5; 10 positions agree with TRBD2. Looked up from germline, CDR1 is MDHEN and CDR2 is SYDVKM. Losses at the gene ends were 6 bases for V and 5 bases for J; bases not matched to a gene: 15. This CDR3 is built from 17 residues. The CDR3 here is CASSSGAGGPSVETQYF. The DNA of the CDR3 is TGTGCCAGCAGCAGTGGAGCGGGGGGGCCTTCGGTTGAGACCCAGTACTTC.

The chain joins TRBV5-5 to TRBJ1-5; D gene unclear. CDR3 length: 13 amino acids. Trimming left V 6 bases short and J 3 bases short, with 10 bases between. CDR1 is SGHKS, CDR2 YYEKEE, per germline (reference sequence). The chain's CDR3 is CASKGDNNQPQHF. The CDR3 DNA follows: TGTGCCAGCAAGGGAGACAACAATCAGCCCCAGCATTTT.

The J gene is TRBJ2-3, the V gene TRBV7-9; the D gene is possibly TRBD1 (6 bases). CDR1 SEHNR and CDR2 FQNEAQ come from the germline V gene (reference sequence). The ends were cut back, 5 bases at V and 7 bases at J, with 31 bases in the middle. The CDR3 is 19 amino acids. As DNA, the CDR3 is TGTGCCAGCAGCGCCACTACAAACGTCTGGGGGCGAAGGACAAATACGCAGTATTTT. It is translated as CASSATTNVWGRRTNTQYF. Together with reference TRBV7-9 and TRBJ2-3, the CDR3 gives the full variable domain: DTGVSQNPRHKITKRGQNVTFRCDPISEHNRLYWYRQTLGQGPEFLTYFQNEAQLEKSRLLSDRFSAERPKGSFSTLEIQRTEQGDSAMYLCASSATTNVWGRRTNTQYFGPGTRLTVL.

This chain connects TRBV5-1 to TRBJ2-7, with D tentatively TRBD2 (5 bases). Germline assignment: CDR1 SGHRS and CDR2 YFSETQ. V lost 1 base and J lost 4, with 15 bases in between. The CDR3 extends over 15 amino acids. The CDR3 nucleotides read TGCGCCAGCAGCTTGAAGTCGGGGTTTGGGTACGAGCAGTACGTC. Protein product: CASSLKSGFGYEQYV.

CDR3 nucleotide sequence: TGTGCCAGCAGTTTAAGGGGGCTGAACACTGAAGCTTTCTTT. Amino acid sequence: CASSLRGLNTEAFF. The chain is built from TRBV27 and TRBJ1-1; TRBD1 matches at 7 bases. J was trimmed by 0 bases and V by 2 bases; bases with no gene match: 0. Per germline, CDR1 MNHEY and CDR2 SMNVEV (reference sequence). This CDR3 has 14 residues.

This clone occurred once. The V gene is TRBV5-1, the J gene TRBJ1-1; TRBD1 is a possible D gene (5 bases). This CDR3 is built from 14 residues. Germline V CDR1 and CDR2: SGHRS, YFSETQ. V was clipped by 4 bases and J by 6 bases, with 16 bases between them. The CDR3, as DNA: TGCGCCAGCAGCCCGACGTTAAGGGGCGCTGAAGCTTTCTTT. This encodes CASSPTLRGAEAFF.

CDR3 protein: CASSSTPAEGGTYGYTF. As DNA, the CDR3 is TGTGCCAGCAGCTCCACCCCCGCGGAGGGGGGGACCTATGGCTACACCTTC. The genes are TRBV7-8 and TRBJ1-2; D possibly corresponds to TRBD1 (6 bases). V gave up 4 bases and J gave up 4 bases, with 22 bases separating them. CDR1 is SGHVS, CDR2 FQNEAQ, per germline. The CDR3 is made up of 17 amino acids. Full variable domain (outside the CDR3, taken from reference TRBV7-8 and TRBJ1-2): GAGVSQSPRYKVAKRGQDVALRCDPISGHVSLFWYQQALGQGPEFLTYFQNEAQLDKSGLPSDRFFAERPEGSVSTLKIQRTQQEDSAVYLCASSSTPAEGGTYGYTFGSGTRLTVV.